The 24 T cell receptor beta chains below all came from one sample that was sequenced in a study of CD8 T cells in ankylosing spondylitis. TCRdb reanalysed the 5' RACE reads using MiXCR and keeps one entry per CDR3 protein. The data contain about 200,000 distinct CDR3 sequences, 20% to 30% of them singletons. Material for sequencing was blood, either unsorted or a sorted T cell fraction (not recorded which). The origin of the receptors is a male donor with ankylosing spondylitis or in good health (not recorded which).

The chain couples TRBV24-1 to TRBJ2-5; 12 nucleotides line up with TRBD2. The germline gives CDR1 KGHDR, CDR2 SFDVKD. The CDR3 loop spans 15 amino acids. Trimming took 5 bases from V and 4 from J; bases not matched to a gene: 4. The DNA for the CDR3 is TGTGCCACCAGTGCGACTAGCGGGAGACCAGAGACCCAGTACTTC. Its translation: CATSATSGRPETQYF.

The rearrangement joins TRBV4-2 to TRBJ2-7, with D possibly called TRBD1 or TRBD2 (5 bases each). The CDR3 has 14 amino acids. From germline, CDR1 is LGHNA and CDR2 YNFKEQ. V lost 4 bases, J lost 3 bases, and 13 bases lay in between. This CDR3 reads CASSRPGRGYEQYF. CDR3 nucleotides: TGTGCCAGCAGCCGACCGGGACGGGGCTACGAGCAGTACTTC.

This clonotype was counted ten times or more. J is TRBJ2-2 and V is TRBV12-3 or TRBV12-4; TRBD1 might be the D (5 bases). The V end was cut by 6 bases, the J end by 1 base, with 9 bases between. The CDR3 contains 14 residues. Here the CDR3 DNA reads TGTGCCAGCAGCAAGACAGAGAACACCGGGGAGCTGTTTTTT. Amino acids: CASSKTENTGELFF.

CDR3: CASSTANEQYF. CDR3 DNA sequence: TGTGCCAGCAGCACCGCCAACGAGCAGTACTTC. This rearrangement joins TRBV7-9 to TRBJ2-7; D gene unclear. Germline loops: CDR1 SEHNR, CDR2 FQNEAQ (reference sequence). Trimming cost V 5 bases and J 5 bases, with 7 bases left between them. The CDR3 loop spans 11 amino acids.

J is TRBJ2-1 and V is TRBV7-8; 9 nucleotides align to TRBD2. Germline CDR1 and CDR2: SGHVS and FQNEAQ. This CDR3 comprises 17 residues. With 4 bases clipped from V and 9 bases from J, the junction kept 16 bases outside the gene matches. The DNA of the CDR3 is TGTGCCAGCAGCTCTTCTAGCGGGAAGGGCCATGGTAGTGAGCAGTTCTTC. Its protein is CASSSSSGKGHGSEQFF. Variable domain in full (rest from reference TRBV7-8 and TRBJ2-1): GAGVSQSPRYKVAKRGQDVALRCDPISGHVSLFWYQQALGQGPEFLTYFQNEAQLDKSGLPSDRFFAERPEGSVSTLKIQRTQQEDSAVYLCASSSSSGKGHGSEQFFGPGTRLTVL.

This clonotype was detected many times. The chain employs TRBV5-1 and TRBJ2-5; 7 positions agree with TRBD2. This CDR3 has 14 amino acids. Unmatched junction bases numbered 8, after V lost 4 bases and J lost 5 bases. Germline-derived CDR1 and CDR2 are SGHRS and YFSETQ. CDR3 sequence: CASSLVEGGETQYF. The DNA of the CDR3 is TGCGCCAGCAGCCTCGTGGAGGGAGGGGAGACCCAGTACTTC.

This clonotype was seen more than once but under ten times. The genes are TRBV10-3 and TRBJ2-5; 7 bases are a match to TRBD2. Trimming removed 10 bases from V and 5 bases from J; junction bases left unmatched: 7. The CDR3 is 12 amino acids. The germline V gene encodes CDR1 ENHRY and CDR2 SYGVKD. CDR3 amino acids: CATSGDGETQYF. The DNA for the CDR3 is TGTGCCACCAGCGGGGATGGGGAGACCCAGTACTTC.

The chain couples TRBV20-1 to TRBJ2-1; no clear D. Germline V gives CDR1 DFQATT, CDR2 SNEGSKA (reference sequence). The V gene lost 5 bases and the J gene lost 6 bases, with 14 bases spanning the gap. The CDR3 consists of 13 residues. The CDR3 nucleotides read TGCAGTGCTTCCACTACTATCAGCAATGAGCAGTTCTTC. Encoded protein: CSASTTISNEQFF.

This clonotype was recorded at least ten times. V is TRBV12-3 or TRBV12-4 and J is TRBJ2-1; 7 nucleotides align to TRBD1. The CDR3 runs to 15 residues. The junction had 2 bases not matched to a gene; V was cut back by 3 bases and J by 0 bases. In DNA, the CDR3 is TGTGCCAGCAGTTTCCCAGGGGGCTCCTACAATGAGCAGTTCTTC. Translated: CASSFPGGSYNEQFF.

The sample holds a few counts of this clonotype. The rearrangement uses TRBV29-1 and TRBJ2-3; 8 nucleotides match TRBD2. The ends lost 8 bases at V and 1 base at J; junction bases unmatched: 11. CDR3 length: 15 amino acids. From germline, CDR1 is SQVTM and CDR2 ANQGSEA. CDR3 DNA sequence: TGCAGCTCCTCCCGGGGTAGCGGGGGCACAGATACGCAGTATTTT. Translating it yields CSSSRGSGGTDTQYF.

This chain connects TRBV7-8 to TRBJ2-1, with TRBD2 matching 11 bases. CDR3 length: 17 amino acids. V shed 2 bases and J 4 bases; nucleotides not matched to a gene: 7. In germline, CDR1 is SGHVS, CDR2 FQNEAQ. The CDR3 coding sequence is TGTGCCAGCAGCTTACTAGCGGGAGGAACTAGGTACAATGAGCAGTTCTTC. This sequence encodes CASSLLAGGTRYNEQFF. The complete variable domain, with remaining parts taken from reference TRBV7-8 and TRBJ2-1, reads GAGVSQSPRYKVAKRGQDVALRCDPISGHVSLFWYQQALGQGPEFLTYFQNEAQLDKSGLPSDRFFAERPEGSVSTLKIQRTQQEDSAVYLCASSLLAGGTRYNEQFFGPGTRLTVL.

The rearrangement links TRBV2 to TRBJ2-3; D is ambiguous. CDR1 is SNHLY, CDR2 FYNNEI, per germline. V was pared by 3 bases and J by 7 bases, with 14 bases between. The length of the CDR3 is 14 residues. CDR3 sequence (DNA): TGTGCCAGCAGTGATTGGCGGAGCCCGAATACGCAGTATTTT. This encodes CASSDWRSPNTQYF.

In its sample, this clonotype was seen many times. The chain joins TRBV6-5 to TRBJ1-2; D gene uncertain. CDR1 and CDR2 (germline): MNHEY, SVGAGI. The CDR3 length is 12 residues. V lost 3 bases to trimming and J lost 6 bases, with 8 bases between them. CDR3 nucleotide sequence: TGTGCCAGCAGTTATTGGGGAAATGGCTACACCTTC. Translation: CASSYWGNGYTF.

The chain uses TRBV5-1 and TRBJ1-2, with D perhaps TRBD1 (6 bases). This CDR3 contains 15 residues. The germline V gene has CDR1 SGHRS and CDR2 YFSETQ. The ends were cut back, 0 bases at V and 5 bases at J, with 14 bases in the middle. The CDR3 is CASSLEGQNGYGYTF. For the CDR3, the DNA is TGCGCCAGCAGCTTGGAAGGACAGAATGGGTATGGCTACACCTTC.

This chain connects TRBV21-1 to TRBJ1-2; TRBD1 is the table's D call and was not checked against the DNA. TRBV21-1 is a known pseudogene. The CDR3 contains 14 residues. This CDR3 is CASSNTGHHYGYTF. CDR3 nucleotides: TGTGCCAGCAGCAACACAGGTCACCACTATGGCTACACCTTC.

This clonotype was found many times. The rearrangement joins TRBV20-1 to TRBJ2-5; D possibly corresponds to TRBD1 (6 bases). Germline assignment: CDR1 DFQATT and CDR2 SNEGSKA (reference sequence). Trimming stripped 4 bases from V and 2 bases from J, with 17 bases between. The CDR3 has 15 amino acids. The CDR3 DNA follows: TGCAGTGCTATACCGCCTACAGGGAGTCAAGAGACCCAGTACTTC. Its protein product is CSAIPPTGSQETQYF.

The genes are TRBV27 and TRBJ2-1; no clear D gene. Trimming pared 7 bases from V and 3 bases from J, leaving 7 bases between. The length of the CDR3 is 12 residues. Per the germline V gene, CDR1 is MNHEY and CDR2 is SMNVEV (reference sequence). The CDR3 region has the DNA TGTGCCAGCAAGGCTAACTACAATGAGCAGTTCTTC. Translating it yields CASKANYNEQFF.

J is TRBJ2-1 and V is TRBV6-6; D remains ambiguous. V gave up 5 bases and J gave up 12 bases, with 14 bases separating them. The germline CDR1 and CDR2 sequences are MNHNY and SVGAGI (reference sequence). The CDR3 sequence is 12 residues long. The CDR3 protein is CASSHDLAGQFF. The CDR3 bases are TGTGCCAGCAGTCACGACTTAGCCGGGCAGTTCTTC.

This clonotype appeared many times. Here the CDR3 reads CASSGLRETQYF. DNA for the CDR3: TGTGCCAGCAGCGGACTCCGAGAGACCCAGTACTTC. The gene calls are TRBV6-5 and TRBJ2-5, with a tentative D call TRBD2 (5 bases). Germline V gene data show CDR1 as MNHEY and CDR2 as SVGAGI. The CDR3 is 12 amino acids. V was cut by 6 bases and J by 4 bases, with 9 bases left in between.

The table lists this clonotype with many counts. The chain links TRBV7-2 to TRBJ2-1; 8 nucleotides agree with TRBD2. CDR1 is SGHTA, CDR2 FQGNSA, per germline. This CDR3 is built from 17 residues. The V gene end was trimmed by 5 bases and the J gene end by 0 bases; junction bases not matched to a gene: 9. In DNA, the CDR3 is TGTGCCAGCAGCCCCCCTGAGCGGGGGAGCTCCTACAATGAGCAGTTCTTC. Its translation: CASSPPERGSSYNEQFF.

This clonotype was seen repeatedly, ten times or more. The chain couples TRBV10-3 to TRBJ1-1, with TRBD1 as a possible D gene (6 bases). CDR1 ENHRY and CDR2 SYGVKD come from the germline V gene. The CDR3 is 16 residues long. With 11 bases removed from V and 4 bases from J, the gap between germline ends came to 26 bases. CDR3 amino acids: CASQGTGPGAGTEAFF. In nucleotides, the CDR3 is TGTGCCTCCCAGGGAACGGGACCGGGGGCTGGCACTGAAGCTTTCTTT.

This clonotype was seen ten or more times. This chain links TRBV6-1 with TRBJ2-4; the D is unclear. Germline V lookup: CDR1 MNHNS, CDR2 SASEGT. Between the trimmed V and J ends, which lost 1 base and 0 bases, there was a span of 4 bases. This CDR3 contains 14 residues. The CDR3: CASSEDLAKNIQYF. DNA for the CDR3: TGTGCCAGCAGTGAAGACCTAGCCAAAAACATTCAGTACTTC.

V gene TRBV29-1 combines with J gene TRBJ1-4; D might be TRBD1 (6 bases). V shed 7 bases and J shed 3 bases, with 12 bases lying between them. The CDR3 covers 13 residues. In germline, CDR1 is SQVTM, CDR2 ANQGSEA. The CDR3 is CSAGGQPNEKLFF. Written as DNA, the CDR3 is TGCAGCGCGGGAGGACAGCCTAATGAAAAACTGTTTTTT.

This clonotype showed up many times. The rearrangement links TRBV9 to TRBJ1-4; D gene unclear. V was trimmed by 1 base and J by 8 bases, leaving 12 bases between them. CDR3 length equals 14 residues. Germline assignment: CDR1 SGDLS and CDR2 YYNGEE. CDR3 sequence (DNA): TGTGCCAGCAGCGTATCGCAAGGCGGCGAAAAACTGTTTTTT. Amino acid sequence: CASSVSQGGEKLFF.